What follows are 5 T cell receptor beta chains derived from one specimen sequenced in a study of blood T cell repertoires in COVID-19. The method was immunoSEQ multiplex PCR; TCRdb's version includes in-frame clones alone and lacks a portion of them. The sample lists around 440,000 clones; 88% were seen once. Material: peripheral blood. These receptors were collected from a woman between 45 and 60 years old with COVID-19, enrolled during active disease.

This clone was counted many times. This rearrangement joins TRBV18 to TRBJ1-6; 9 bases agree with TRBD1. Germline CDR1 KGHSH, CDR2 LQKENI. The CDR3 covers 13 residues. The V gene end was trimmed by 4 bases and the J gene end by 8 bases; junction bases not matched to a gene: 0. CDR3 nucleotides: TGTGCCAGCTCACGGGACAGGGATTCACCCCTCCACTTT. Translated, it gives CASSRDRDSPLHF.

This clone was picked up one time. J is TRBJ1-1 and V is TRBV5-1; a weak D match, TRBD1 (5 bases). The CDR3 has 16 amino acids. CDR1 is SGHRS and CDR2 is YFSETQ in the germline V gene. V was cut by 4 bases and J by 0 bases, with 16 bases left in between. The CDR3 region has the DNA TGCGCCAGCAGCCCCGGTCCCAGCAGGGTGAACACTGAAGCTTTCTTT. Its protein product is CASSPGPSRVNTEAFF.

This clone has a handful of counts. CDR3 nucleotides: TGTGCCTGGAGCCCCAGGGGCGCGTACACCGGGGAGCTGTTTTTT. Its protein product is CAWSPRGAYTGELFF. This chain joins TRBV30 and TRBJ2-2; a possible D gene is TRBD1 (6 bases). The germline gives CDR1 GTSNPN, CDR2 SVGIG (reference sequence). The CDR3 is 15 residues long. V was pared by 3 bases and J by 3 bases, with 14 bases between.

The rearrangement links TRBV18 to TRBJ2-5; the match to TRBD1 covers 9 bases. Per the germline V gene, CDR1 is KGHSH and CDR2 is LQKENI. The CDR3 extends over 17 amino acids. J was trimmed by 5 bases and V by 4 bases; bases with no gene match: 14. Here the CDR3 reads CASSLSAGTGKSETQYF. The CDR3 nucleotides are TGTGCCAGCTCACTTAGCGCCGGGACAGGGAAATCGGAGACCCAGTACTTC.

With respect to this clone: The identical CDR3 is also encoded by other nucleotide sequences in the sample. The genes are TRBV12-5 and TRBJ1-5; D is uncertain. The V end lost 2 bases, the J end lost 0 bases, and 14 bases lay between the germline ends. The CDR3 consists of 17 residues. Germline CDR1 LGHNT, CDR2 FRNRAP. The CDR3 reads CASGLSLGEYSNQPQHF. CDR3 sequence (DNA): TGTGCTAGTGGTTTGTCACTCGGGGAGTATAGCAATCAGCCCCAGCATTTT.